A single sample is the source of the 22 T cell receptor beta chains below, sequenced in a study of blood T cell repertoires in COVID-19. Assay: immunoSEQ multiplex PCR; the TCRdb copy retains only in-frame clones and omits some. This table holds around 300,000 clones, more than 75% found once. Input material: PBMCs or T cells enriched from blood (not recorded which). These receptors all stem from a woman aged 30 to 39 who had recovered from COVID-19.

This chain connects TRBV9 to TRBJ2-7, with D perhaps TRBD2 (6 bases). Deletions cut 1 base from V and 6 bases from J, with 17 bases between. Germline assignment: CDR1 SGDLS and CDR2 YYNGEE. The CDR3 consists of 15 residues. CDR3 protein: CASSVSAGLAGEQYF. The CDR3 DNA reads as TGTGCCAGCAGCGTATCTGCGGGGCTAGCTGGCGAGCAGTACTTC.

The chain uses TRBV2 and TRBJ1-2; the match to TRBD1 covers 8 bases. Losses at the gene ends were 7 bases for V and 1 base for J; bases not matched to a gene: 11. CDR3 length equals 16 residues. CDR1 and CDR2 from the germline V gene are SNHLY and FYNNEI. DNA of the CDR3: TGTGCCAGCACCCGGGATGCAGGGGGCATTAACTATGGCTACACCTTC. Amino acid sequence: CASTRDAGGINYGYTF.

V gene TRBV7-2 combines with J gene TRBJ1-5; 8 nucleotides match TRBD1. This CDR3 contains 15 residues. Trimming took 5 bases from V and 0 from J; bases not matched to a gene: 3. The germline V gene encodes CDR1 SGHTA and CDR2 FQGNSA. DNA for the CDR3: TGTGCCAGCAGCCAGGGGGCCTATAGCAATCAGCCCCAGCATTTT. Translating it yields CASSQGAYSNQPQHF.

The chain is built from TRBV7-9 and TRBJ1-1, with D perhaps TRBD1 (6 bases). Germline CDR1 reads SEHNR; CDR2 reads FQNEAQ (reference sequence). CDR3 length equals 15 residues. V was trimmed by 5 bases and J by 6 bases, leaving 19 bases between them. In DNA form, the CDR3 reads TGTGCCAGCAGCCTAAAACGGACAGTGACGGCTGAAGCTTTCTTT. Translated: CASSLKRTVTAEAFF. Based on the CDR3 plus reference TRBV7-9 and TRBJ1-1, the full variable domain is DTGVSQNPRHKITKRGQNVTFRCDPISEHNRLYWYRQTLGQGPEFLTYFQNEAQLEKSRLLSDRFSAERPKGSFSTLEIQRTEQGDSAMYLCASSLKRTVTAEAFFGQGTRLTVV.

Only a few counts were recorded for this clone. The rearrangement uses TRBV5-6 and TRBJ1-4; D is perhaps TRBD1 (6 bases). V gave up 0 bases and J gave up 5 bases, with 11 bases separating them. Germline V gene sequence: CDR1 SGHDT, CDR2 YYEEEE. The length of the CDR3 is 15 residues. CDR3 loop: CASSLGWTVNEKLFF. The CDR3 DNA follows: TGTGCCAGCAGCTTGGGCTGGACAGTGAATGAAAAACTGTTTTTT.

The V gene is TRBV29-1, the J gene TRBJ2-3; the match to TRBD1 covers 9 bases. The CDR3 contains 15 residues. Germline values: CDR1 SQVTM, CDR2 ANQGSEA. With 7 bases clipped from V and 1 base from J, the junction kept 9 bases outside the gene matches. CDR3 sequence reads: CSATLRDRGTDTQYF. CDR3 DNA: TGCAGCGCTACACTCCGGGACAGGGGCACAGATACGCAGTATTTT.

This sequence joins TRBV9 and TRBJ1-1; D not resolved. Between the trimmed V and J ends, which lost 8 bases and 3 bases, there was a span of 17 bases. This CDR3 has 14 residues. Germline V gene data show CDR1 as SGDLS and CDR2 as YYNGEE. The chain's CDR3 is CASSLGGWDTEAFF. The CDR3 DNA reads TGTGCCAGTTCGTTGGGAGGGTGGGACACTGAAGCTTTCTTT.

The chain is built from TRBV4-1 and TRBJ2-5; 14 nucleotides match TRBD2. Germline V lookup: CDR1 MGHRA, CDR2 YSYEKL. The V segment lost 1 base and the J segment 4 bases; nucleotides outside the gene matches: 8. The CDR3 sequence is 18 residues long. CDR3 DNA: TGCGCCAGCAGCCAAGTGATGCACGGGACTAGCGGGGGAGAGACCCAGTACTTC. This translates into CASSQVMHGTSGGETQYF.

This clone was picked up one time. The chain joins TRBV7-6 to TRBJ1-2; TRBD1 might be the D (6 bases). The germline gives CDR1 SGHVS, CDR2 FNYEAQ. V lost 7 bases and J lost 2, with 14 bases in between. CDR3 size: 14 residues. CDR3: CASTPGGPNYGYTF. CDR3 DNA: TGTGCCAGCACGCCGGGGGGGCCGAACTATGGCTACACCTTC.

The rearrangement links TRBV7-9 to TRBJ2-5; D not certain. Germline CDR1 and CDR2: SEHNR and FQNEAQ (reference sequence). The CDR3 sequence is 12 residues long. The V end was cut by 1 base, the J end by 9 bases, with 9 bases between. CDR3 in DNA: TGTGCCAGCAGCTTAGTACGCGAGGCCCAGTACTTC. Translation: CASSLVREAQYF.

J is TRBJ1-4 and V is TRBV5-1; the D is unclear. V lost 5 bases and J 7 bases, leaving 18 bases between the germline ends. The CDR3 consists of 15 residues. Per germline, CDR1 SGHRS and CDR2 YFSETQ. CDR3 in amino acids: CASRSSTAGFEKLFF. The DNA for the CDR3 is TGCGCCAGCAGATCGTCGACGGCAGGCTTTGAAAAACTGTTTTTT.

This chain uses TRBV6-5 with TRBJ2-5; 8 nucleotides agree with TRBD2. The CDR3 loop spans 13 amino acids. Germline trimming cut 8 bases from V and 5 bases from J; bases unmatched to any gene: 7. CDR1 is MNHEY, CDR2 SVGAGI, per germline. CDR3 region: CASGRTSSETQYF. Written as DNA, the CDR3 is TGTGCCAGCGGAAGGACTAGCTCGGAGACCCAGTACTTC.

V is TRBV18 and J is TRBJ1-3; D unresolved. The V gene lost 0 bases and the J gene lost 4 bases, with 22 bases spanning the gap. Germline V CDR1 and CDR2: KGHSH, LQKENI. The CDR3 has 19 residues. Written as DNA, the CDR3 is TGTGCCAGCTCACCACCGAGAAGCAGCGGACGAAGGTCGGGAAACACCATATATTTT. It is translated as CASSPPRSSGRRSGNTIYF. The full variable domain, with the rest looked up from reference TRBV18 and TRBJ1-3, is NAGVMQNPRHLVRRRGQEARLRCSPMKGHSHVYWYRQLPEEGLKFMVYLQKENIIDESGMPKERFSAEFPKEGPSILRIQQVVRGDSAAYFCASSPPRSSGRRSGNTIYFGEGSWLTVV.

The CDR3 DNA follows: TGTGCCAGCAGCGCCACAGGGGGCAATCAGCCCCAGCATTTT. Amino acid sequence: CASSATGGNQPQHF. The chain employs TRBV25-1 and TRBJ1-5; 7 positions match TRBD1. J gave up 2 bases and V 6 bases, and 4 bases lay outside the gene matches. The germline V gene has CDR1 MGHDK and CDR2 SYGVNS. The CDR3 consists of 14 residues.

J is TRBJ2-7 and V is TRBV20-1, with D possibly matching TRBD2 (6 bases). The ends were cut back, 5 bases at V and 9 bases at J, with 14 bases in the middle. The CDR3 is 11 residues long. Germline values: CDR1 DFQATT, CDR2 SNEGSKA (reference sequence). The CDR3 region is CSAGLARRQYF. The CDR3 DNA is TGCAGTGCTGGTCTAGCGAGAAGGCAGTACTTC.

About this clone itself: Other DNA sequences within the sample encode an identical CDR3. The J gene is TRBJ2-7, the V gene TRBV3-1 (or the pseudogene TRBV3-2), with 8 bases aligning to TRBD2. J lost 4 bases, V lost 0 bases, and 2 bases had no gene match. The CDR3 totals 14 residues. Germline lookup yields CDR1 LGHDT and CDR2 YNNKEL (reference sequence). In DNA form, the CDR3 reads TGTGCCAGCAGCCAAGACGGGGGGGGATACGAGCAGTACTTC. Its protein product is CASSQDGGGYEQYF.

This clone came up a few times. The chain joins TRBV25-1 to TRBJ1-1; D uncertain. Trimming removed 8 bases at V and 8 bases at J, with 12 bases between. The V gene's germline CDR1 is MGHDK and CDR2 SYGVNS. The CDR3 runs to 11 residues. The CDR3 reads CASHAGPEAFF. Written as DNA, the CDR3 is TGTGCCAGCCACGCAGGTCCCGAAGCTTTCTTT. The variable domain in full, with the rest retrieved from reference TRBV25-1 and TRBJ1-1, is EADIYQTPRYLVIGTGKKITLECSQTMGHDKMYWYQQDPGMELHLIHYSYGVNSTEKGDLSSESTVSRIRTEHFPLTLESARPSHTSQYLCASHAGPEAFFGQGTRLTVV.

This chain links TRBV4-2 with TRBJ2-1, with a possible D match to TRBD2 (5 bases). Trimming shortened V by 1 base and J by 8 bases, and 18 bases separated the two germline ends. The CDR3 consists of 16 residues. From germline, CDR1 is LGHNA and CDR2 YNFKEQ. The CDR3 nucleotides read TGTGCCAGCAGCCAAGCGGGAACGACTAAGTTCGATGAGCAGTTCTTC. It codes for CASSQAGTTKFDEQFF.

The V gene is TRBV5-5, the J gene TRBJ1-4, with D perhaps TRBD1 (5 bases). This CDR3 region has 16 residues. Per germline, CDR1 SGHKS and CDR2 YYEKEE (reference sequence). Trimming shortened V by 0 bases and J by 7 bases, and 16 bases separated the two germline ends. The CDR3 DNA reads TGTGCCAGCAGCTTGGGAGGAGGGGAATTTAGTGAAAAACTGTTTTTT. Translation gives CASSLGGGEFSEKLFF.

J is TRBJ2-2 and V is TRBV6-4; D is uncertain. The germline V gene has CDR1 MRHNA and CDR2 SNTAGT. The CDR3 has 13 amino acids. The V end was cut by 5 bases, the J end by 4 bases, with 8 bases between. The CDR3 reads CASSSESTGELFF. CDR3 DNA sequence: TGTGCCAGCAGTTCGGAGAGCACCGGGGAGCTGTTTTTT.

Only one count was recorded for this clone. The gene calls are TRBV27 and TRBJ2-2; D possibly corresponds to TRBD1 (5 bases). V lost 2 bases to trimming and J lost 1 base, with 5 bases between them. The CDR3 spans 14 residues. The germline V gene has CDR1 MNHEY and CDR2 SMNVEV (reference sequence). CDR3 sequence (DNA): TGTGCCAGCAGTTTAGGACAGAACACCGGGGAGCTGTTTTTT. Translating it yields CASSLGQNTGELFF.

The chain couples TRBV19 to TRBJ1-1; 8 nucleotides align to TRBD1. The CDR3 totals 12 residues. CDR1 LNHDA and CDR2 SQIVND come from the germline V gene (reference sequence). V lost 4 bases to trimming and J lost 10 bases; unmatched junction nucleotides: 5. In DNA, the CDR3 is TGTGCCAGTAGTACCCAACAGGGGGGAGCTTTCTTT. This sequence encodes CASSTQQGGAFF.